This TCR beta chain was sequenced during a study of shared clonotypes between healthy human individuals. Notes on the study in general: Only blood was sampled; tissue repertoires likely differ. Naive subsets tended to show greater estimated richness than memory subsets.

With respect to this clone: Its antigen is undetermined.

Sorted subsets were amplified in replicate PCRs using 150 to 250 ng DNA, about 30,000 T cell genomes. Repertoires were generated with immunoSEQ multiplex PCR, while TCRdb's copy carries only in-frame clones and drops some. The table shows some 900,000 clones, with 76% occurring only once. The CDR3 runs to 15 residues. The V segment lost 5 bases and the J segment 8 bases; nucleotides outside the gene matches: 5. Germline V gives CDR1 MNHNS, CDR2 SASEGT. Sequenced sample: memory CD4+ T cells sorted from blood. Subset described: CD45RA-negative fraction. This receptor was obtained from a man aged 18 to 29 in good health. This chain joins TRBV6-1 and TRBJ2-1, with 14 bases fitting TRBD2. The chain's CDR3 is CASSQTSGRADEQFF. For the CDR3, the DNA is TGTGCCAGCAGTCAGACTAGCGGGAGGGCGGATGAGCAGTTCTTC.